The 20 T cell receptor beta chains below come from one sample, sequenced in a study of blood T cell repertoires in COVID-19. Profiling relied on immunoSEQ multiplex PCR, and the TCRdb table lists in-frame clones only, not all of them. The sample holds around 310,000 clones, about 90% seen once. Input material: PBMCs or T cells enriched from blood (not recorded which). These receptor sequences come from a woman aged 25 to 39 who had recovered from COVID-19.

The V and J genes are TRBV29-1 and TRBJ1-1; D unresolved. Germline lookup yields CDR1 SQVTM and CDR2 ANQGSEA. The CDR3 is 13 amino acids. Trimming removed 0 bases from V and 6 bases from J, with 11 bases in between. The CDR3 region has the DNA TGCAGCGTTGAAGAAAGCGGGGTGGCTGAAGCTTTCTTT. Protein sequence: CSVEESGVAEAFF. Drawing the rest from reference TRBV29-1 and TRBJ1-1, the complete variable domain is SAVISQKPSRDICQRGTSLTIQCQVDSQVTMMFWYRQQPGQSLTLIATANQGSEATYESGFVIDKFPISRPNLTFSTLTVSNMSPEDSSIYLCSVEESGVAEAFFGQGTRLTVV.

The chain combines TRBV7-6 with TRBJ2-3; a weak D match, TRBD2 (6 bases). V lost 2 bases, J lost 4 bases, and 13 bases lay in between. The CDR3 is 15 residues long. The V gene's germline CDR1 is SGHVS and CDR2 FNYEAQ. CDR3 residues: CASSLYRENPDTQYF. DNA of the CDR3: TGTGCCAGCAGCTTATATCGGGAGAACCCAGATACGCAGTATTTT.

Only a few counts were recorded for this clone. CDR3 amino acids: CSASLPDRTYEQYF. CDR3 nucleotides: TGCAGTGCTAGTTTGCCAGATCGTACCTACGAGCAGTACTTC. V gene TRBV20-1 combines with J gene TRBJ2-7; D uncertain. Trimming stripped 3 bases from V and 2 bases from J, with 14 bases between. The V gene's germline CDR1 is DFQATT and CDR2 SNEGSKA (reference sequence). The CDR3 is 14 residues long.

The V call is TRBV27, the J call TRBJ2-7; D perhaps matches TRBD2 (5 bases). The V gene lost 6 bases and the J gene lost 3 bases, with 24 bases spanning the gap. The V gene's germline CDR1 is MNHEY and CDR2 SMNVEV (reference sequence). The CDR3 contains 17 residues. For the CDR3, the DNA is TGTGCCAGCAGGGAATTAACGGGAAGATCAATCTTCTACGAGCAGTACTTC. It translates to CASRELTGRSIFYEQYF.

With regard to this clone: Other DNA sequences in this sample translate to the same CDR3. The CDR3 DNA sequence: TGTGCCAGCAGCTTACGAGGGGGGGGAGGACAGCCCCAGCATTTT. Protein: CASSLRGGGGQPQHF. V and J are TRBV7-2 and TRBJ1-5; the D gene is possibly TRBD1 (6 bases). The CDR3 extends over 15 amino acids. Germline-derived CDR1 and CDR2 are SGHTA and FQGNSA. V shed 2 bases and J shed 7 bases, with 15 bases lying between them.

This chain connects TRBV11-2 to TRBJ2-5; 9 bases agree with TRBD1. Looked up from germline, CDR1 is SGHAT and CDR2 is FQNNGV. CDR3 length equals 14 residues. Trimming removed 3 bases from V and 5 bases from J; junction bases left unmatched: 4. For the CDR3, the DNA is TGTGCCAGCAGCTTGGACAGGGGATGGGAGACCCAGTACTTC. Encoded protein: CASSLDRGWETQYF.

The chain is built from TRBV4-1 and TRBJ1-3; D gene ambiguous. Germline lookup yields CDR1 MGHRA and CDR2 YSYEKL. V lost 2 bases and J lost 0, with 5 bases in between. This CDR3 contains 14 residues. The CDR3 region is CASSQLASGNTIYF. The DNA for the CDR3 is TGCGCCAGCAGCCAATTAGCCTCTGGAAACACCATATATTTT.

A single count supports this clone. Other DNA sequences in the same sample also yield this CDR3. The chain employs TRBV7-3 and TRBJ1-1, with a weak D call TRBD1 (5 bases). CDR3 size: 13 residues. V was trimmed by 5 bases and J by 1 base, leaving 8 bases between them. Per the germline V gene, CDR1 is SGHTA and CDR2 is FQGTGA. The CDR3 here is CASSSTGNTEAFF. The CDR3, as DNA: TGTGCCAGCAGCAGCACAGGGAACACTGAAGCTTTCTTT.

This clone was counted once. The chain couples TRBV18 to TRBJ2-2; 8 bases map to TRBD2. V dropped 6 bases and J dropped 3; count of bases not matched to a gene: 12. Germline V gene data show CDR1 as KGHSH and CDR2 as LQKENI. This CDR3 has 17 amino acids. CDR3 coding DNA: TGTGCCAGCTCGCTAGGGACCAGCGGGAGTGACACCGGGGAGCTGTTTTTT. It encodes CASSLGTSGSDTGELFF.

V and J are TRBV11-3 and TRBJ2-1, with 7 bases aligning to TRBD2. The CDR3 consists of 15 residues. From germline, CDR1 is SGHNT and CDR2 YENEEA. J was trimmed by 7 bases and V by 2 bases; bases with no gene match: 8. CDR3 sequence: CASSLSSGEGNEQFF. CDR3 nucleotide sequence: TGTGCCAGCAGCTTATCTAGCGGAGAGGGGAATGAGCAGTTCTTC.

The chain uses TRBV11-2 and TRBJ2-3; D uncertain. Germline-derived CDR1 and CDR2 are SGHAT and FQNNGV. Trimming took off 1 base at V and 5 bases at J, with 7 bases between the two ends. This CDR3 is built from 13 residues. This CDR3 reads CASSLAHIDTQYF. The DNA of the CDR3 is TGTGCCAGCAGCTTAGCCCACATAGATACGCAGTATTTT.

This chain uses TRBV29-1 with TRBJ2-7; 9 bases align to TRBD2. Trimming took 4 bases from V and 4 from J; bases not matched to a gene: 14. This CDR3 is built from 16 residues. Germline V gives CDR1 SQVTM, CDR2 ANQGSEA. In DNA, the CDR3 is TGCAGCGTTGCTTCGTCTAGCGGGATAGGCCCATACGAGCAGTACTTC. Its protein is CSVASSSGIGPYEQYF.

This clone was detected once. The chain has TRBV4-3 and TRBJ1-1; TRBD1 matches 9 bases. V trimming: 3 bases; J trimming: 3 bases; junction bases outside the gene matches: 14. This CDR3 is 18 amino acids long. Germline V gene lookup returns CDR1 LGHNA and CDR2 YSLEER. CDR3 DNA sequence: TGCGCCAGCAGCCACCAGGACAGGGGAGGAGGCTTGGACACTGAAGCTTTCTTT. Protein: CASSHQDRGGGLDTEAFF.

The chain links TRBV7-2 to TRBJ1-2; no reliable D call. The CDR3 runs to 16 residues. The germline V gene encodes CDR1 SGHTA and CDR2 FQGNSA. The V gene lost 3 bases and the J gene lost 4 bases, with 18 bases spanning the gap. The CDR3 bases are TGTGCCAGCAGCTTTGCCGGGGAGGGCTTAGGCTATGGCTACACCTTC. It translates to CASSFAGEGLGYGYTF.

The V and J genes are TRBV7-6 and TRBJ1-3; TRBD1 agrees at 10 bases. This CDR3 comprises 16 residues. V gave up 5 bases and J gave up 4 bases; unmatched junction bases: 8. Germline V gives CDR1 SGHVS, CDR2 FNYEAQ. The CDR3 spells CASSQTGGVFGNTIYF. The CDR3 DNA sequence: TGTGCCAGCAGCCAGACAGGGGGCGTATTCGGAAACACCATATATTTT.

V gene TRBV19 combines with J gene TRBJ2-1; D is possibly TRBD2 (6 bases). The CDR3 totals 13 residues. Deletions cut 6 bases from V and 2 bases from J, with 8 bases between. Germline V lookup: CDR1 LNHDA, CDR2 SQIVND (reference sequence). The CDR3 region is CASSGSTYNEQFF. DNA for the CDR3: TGTGCCAGTAGCGGGAGTACCTACAATGAGCAGTTCTTC.

This clone has a single count. The V gene is TRBV6-4, the J gene TRBJ1-4, with 8 bases that match TRBD1. The trim removed 3 bases at V and 10 bases at J, leaving 4 bases unmatched. CDR1 MRHNA and CDR2 SNTAGT come from the germline V gene. The CDR3 length is 13 residues. The CDR3 reads CASSEQGEGKLFF. The CDR3 nucleotides are TGTGCCAGCAGTGAACAGGGGGAGGGAAAACTGTTTTTT.

The chain links TRBV9 to TRBJ2-1; 11 bases align to TRBD1. The CDR3 contains 17 residues. With V trimmed by 4 bases and J by 6 bases, 12 bases remained unmatched. Germline values: CDR1 SGDLS, CDR2 YYNGEE. This chain's CDR3 is CASSTRGAGTGGNEQFF. CDR3 DNA sequence: TGTGCCAGCAGCACCCGAGGAGCCGGGACAGGGGGCAATGAGCAGTTCTTC.

This chain uses TRBV18 with TRBJ1-2; perhaps TRBD1 as D (5 bases). Looked up from germline, CDR1 is KGHSH and CDR2 is LQKENI. The V gene lost 0 bases and the J gene lost 8 bases, with 10 bases spanning the gap. The CDR3 consists of 13 residues. Written as DNA, the CDR3 is TGTGCCAGCTCACCACCAGGGGATAGGGGCTACACCTTC. It codes for CASSPPGDRGYTF.

The J gene is TRBJ2-7, the V gene TRBV18, with unresolved D. This CDR3 has 11 residues. Germline CDR1 is KGHSH and CDR2 is LQKENI. V was cut by 6 bases and J by 0 bases, with 3 bases left in between. The CDR3 here is CASSSSYEQYF. The CDR3 DNA sequence: TGTGCCAGCTCCTCCTCCTACGAGCAGTACTTC. The full variable domain, completed using reference TRBV18 and TRBJ2-7, is NAGVMQNPRHLVRRRGQEARLRCSPMKGHSHVYWYRQLPEEGLKFMVYLQKENIIDESGMPKERFSAEFPKEGPSILRIQQVVRGDSAAYFCASSSSYEQYFGPGTRLTVT.